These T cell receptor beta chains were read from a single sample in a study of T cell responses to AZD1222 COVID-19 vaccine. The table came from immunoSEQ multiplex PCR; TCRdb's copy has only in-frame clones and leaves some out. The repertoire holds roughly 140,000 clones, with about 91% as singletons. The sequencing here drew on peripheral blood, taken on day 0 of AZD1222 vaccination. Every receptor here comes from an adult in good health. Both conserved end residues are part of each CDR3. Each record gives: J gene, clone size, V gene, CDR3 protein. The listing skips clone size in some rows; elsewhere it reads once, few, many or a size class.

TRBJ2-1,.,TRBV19,CASSILGTRAYNEQFF
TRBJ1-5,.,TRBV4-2,CASSLGQGGGSNQPQHF
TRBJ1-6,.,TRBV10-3,CAISDAFGGVNSPLHF
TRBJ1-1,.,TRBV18,CASSPVPGPNTEAFF
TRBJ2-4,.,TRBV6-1,CASSEGQILAKNIQYF
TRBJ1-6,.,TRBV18,CASKQGAGERTYNSPLHF
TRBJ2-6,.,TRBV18,CASSPRTAQTSGANVLTF
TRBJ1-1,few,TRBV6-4,CASRAGTGGFTEAFF
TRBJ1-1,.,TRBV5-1,CASGILTGGNTEAFF
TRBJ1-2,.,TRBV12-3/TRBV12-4,CASSPKYRDGYTF
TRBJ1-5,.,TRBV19,CASSIPQGGNQPQHF
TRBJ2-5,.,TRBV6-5,CASIQDRGPQETQYF
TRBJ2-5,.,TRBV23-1,CASGLRGDPKGETQYF
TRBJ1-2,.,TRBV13,CASSISLPARGYGYTF
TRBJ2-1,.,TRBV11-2,CASSPPDRDYNEQFF
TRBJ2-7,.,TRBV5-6,CASSLLGAGGLSEQYF
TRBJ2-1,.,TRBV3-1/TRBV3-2,CASSQEVDPQGEQFF
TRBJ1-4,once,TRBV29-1,CSVGGGRGNEKLFF
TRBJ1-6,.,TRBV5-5,CASSSRGSSYNSPLHF
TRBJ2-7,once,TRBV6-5,CASSYSPGHLPYEQYF
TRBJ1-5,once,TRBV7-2,CASSVDRGDGNQPQHF
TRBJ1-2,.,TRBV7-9,CASSLAPENYGYTF